This is a list of T cell receptor beta chains from one sample in a study of T-cell reconstitution after alpha-beta-depleted transplantation in children. TCRdb used MiXCR to reprocess the PCR reads, holding one entry per CDR3 protein. The table shows some 200,000 distinct CDR3 sequences, with just over 14% occurring only once. The input for sequencing was PBMCs from the stem cell graft donor, taken from the stem cell graft. The receptor source for this set is a human donor who donated a stem cell graft to a child with acute lymphoblastic leukemia. CDR3s include the opening cysteine and the closing phenylalanine or tryptophan. The D gene is left open where the match is weak. Clone sizes are given selectively: once, few, many, or a class where the clone is expanded.

clone size: NA; CDR3 length: 17; D gene: TRBD2; V gene: TRBV3-1; J gene: TRBJ2-7; CDR3 DNA: TGTGCCAGCACCCAAGATGGCCTTGGGACTAGCGAGTACGAGCAGTACTTC; CDR3 protein: CASTQDGLGTSEYEQYF
clone size: many; CDR3 length: 11; D gene: NA; V gene: TRBV3-1; J gene: TRBJ2-3; CDR3 DNA: TGTGCCAGCAGCCAAGTTGGTACGCAGTATTTT; CDR3 protein: CASSQVGTQYF
clone size: NA; CDR3 length: 15; D gene: NA; V gene: TRBV5-1; J gene: TRBJ2-3; CDR3 DNA: TGCGCCAGCAGCTTGGCCTCAGTAGCGGTCGGCACGCAGTATTTT; CDR3 protein: CASSLASVAVGTQYF
clone size: many; CDR3 length: 14; D gene: NA; V gene: TRBV29-1; J gene: TRBJ2-1; CDR3 DNA: TGCAGCGTTGAAATTAGCCGGGTTGACAATGAGCAGTTCTTC; CDR3 protein: CSVEISRVDNEQFF
clone size: NA; CDR3 length: 17; D gene: NA; V gene: TRBV11-2; J gene: TRBJ2-1; CDR3 DNA: TGTGCCAGCAGCTTAGTCATGCTACCCGCCTCCTACAATGAGCAGTTCTTC; CDR3 protein: CASSLVMLPASYNEQFF
clone size: NA; CDR3 length: 16; D gene: TRBD2; V gene: TRBV5-1; J gene: TRBJ2-5; CDR3 DNA: TGCGCCAGCAGCTTGACGAGCGGGGGGGCCCAAGAGACCCAGTACTTC; CDR3 protein: CASSLTSGGAQETQYF
clone size: NA; CDR3 length: 19; D gene: NA; V gene: TRBV25-1; J gene: TRBJ1-6; CDR3 DNA: TGTGCCAGCAGTGAATCCTCAGTCTACAGGGAAGGGAGGGGGTCACCCCTCCACTTT; CDR3 protein: CASSESSVYREGRGSPLHF
clone size: few; CDR3 length: 17; D gene: NA; V gene: TRBV5-1; J gene: TRBJ2-6; CDR3 DNA: TGCGCCAGCAGCTTGGATGTGACAGCCTCTGGGGCCAACGTCCTGACTTTC; CDR3 protein: CASSLDVTASGANVLTF
clone size: many; CDR3 length: 14; D gene: NA; V gene: TRBV4-1; J gene: TRBJ2-1; CDR3 DNA: TGCGCCAGCCAGTACCCAGGAAGGCACAATGAGCAGTTCTTC; CDR3 protein: CASQYPGRHNEQFF
clone size: few; CDR3 length: 16; D gene: TRBD1; V gene: TRBV5-1; J gene: TRBJ2-7; CDR3 DNA: TGCGCCAGCAGCCAACCACCGGGACAGGGCCCCTACGAGCAGTACTTC; CDR3 protein: CASSQPPGQGPYEQYF
clone size: many; CDR3 length: 16; D gene: NA; V gene: TRBV10-2; J gene: TRBJ2-7; CDR3 DNA: TGCGCCAGCAAGGATAGTGGGGGAGGTAGCTCCTACGAGCAGTACTTC; CDR3 protein: CASKDSGGGSSYEQYF
clone size: NA; CDR3 length: 15; D gene: TRBD2; V gene: TRBV7-2; J gene: TRBJ2-7; CDR3 DNA: TGTGCCAGCAGCTTCCCCCCTAGCGGACTCTACGAGCAGTACTTC; CDR3 protein: CASSFPPSGLYEQYF
clone size: many; CDR3 length: 16; D gene: TRBD2; V gene: TRBV10-3; J gene: TRBJ2-2; CDR3 DNA: TGTGCCATCAGTGAGTCAGCGGGAGAGTTGTCCGGGGAGCTGTTTTTT; CDR3 protein: CAISESAGELSGELFF
clone size: NA; CDR3 length: 16; D gene: NA; V gene: TRBV19; J gene: TRBJ1-1; CDR3 DNA: TGTGCCAGTAGTCCCGGACAGCTACCTCTGAACACTGAAGCTTTCTTT; CDR3 protein: CASSPGQLPLNTEAFF
clone size: many; CDR3 length: 12; D gene: NA; V gene: TRBV28; J gene: TRBJ2-7; CDR3 DNA: TGTGCCAGCAGTTTATTTGCGTACGAGCAGTACTTC; CDR3 protein: CASSLFAYEQYF
clone size: NA; CDR3 length: 16; D gene: NA; V gene: TRBV7-2; J gene: TRBJ1-1; CDR3 DNA: TGTGCCAGCAGCTTAGATTCAGGGAGAGGGGGCACTGAAGCTTTCTTT; CDR3 protein: CASSLDSGRGGTEAFF
clone size: NA; CDR3 length: 15; D gene: NA; V gene: TRBV5-4; J gene: TRBJ2-5; CDR3 DNA: TGTGCCAGCAGCTTGAAACGGGACCAACAGGAGACCCAGTACTTC; CDR3 protein: CASSLKRDQQETQYF
clone size: many; CDR3 length: 15; D gene: TRBD1; V gene: TRBV7-2; J gene: TRBJ2-5; CDR3 DNA: TGTGCCAGCAGCAAGACAGGGGCGAGTGTAGAGACCCAGTACTTC; CDR3 protein: CASSKTGASVETQYF
clone size: many; CDR3 length: 14; D gene: TRBD1; V gene: TRBV6-1; J gene: TRBJ1-5; CDR3 DNA: TGTGCCAGCAGCCCGGGACAGGGGTGGGAGCCCCAGCATTTT; CDR3 protein: CASSPGQGWEPQHF